The 2 T cell receptor beta chains below all came from one sample that was sequenced in a study of blood T cell repertoires in COVID-19. TCRdb's table, derived via immunoSEQ multiplex PCR, lists solely in-frame clones and lacks some. Counted here are about 300,000 clones, approximately 89% occurring once; the ten biggest clones make up approximately 2%. Material: peripheral blood. These receptors were taken from a woman aged 30 to 39 with COVID-19, enrolled during active disease.

In its sample, this clone was seen a few times. In nucleotides, the CDR3 is TGTGCCAGCCTACCCAAGAGGAATTCACCCCTCCACTTT. Encoded protein: CASLPKRNSPLHF. The chain combines TRBV2 with TRBJ1-6; no clear D gene. The CDR3 extends over 13 amino acids. Per germline, CDR1 SNHLY and CDR2 FYNNEI. V lost 8 bases to trimming and J lost 7 bases, with 12 bases between them.

This chain links TRBV12-3 or TRBV12-4 with TRBJ2-1; D is unresolved. V gave up 2 bases and J gave up 10 bases, with 9 bases separating them. The CDR3 has 12 residues. DNA for the CDR3: TGTGCCAGCAGTTTAACTGGCGGAGAGCAGTTCTTC. Its protein is CASSLTGGEQFF.